This T cell receptor beta chain stems from a study of persistence of HIV-infected CD4 T cells. V dropped 6 bases and J dropped 7; count of bases not matched to a gene: 9. This CDR3 spans 13 amino acids. In germline, CDR1 is SQVTM, CDR2 ANQGSEA. The libraries were made with immunoSEQ version 4 in survey mode. TCRdb keeps only in-frame clones here, not all; method: immunoSEQ multiplex PCR. The sample shows 10,000 to 15,000 clones, roughly 70% of them seen only once. The stimulus was lysate of CMV-infected fibroblasts, approximately 9.7 ug/mL. CD4+ T cells upregulating both CD40 ligand and CD69 were sorted as responding cells. Undetectable plasma HIV-1 RNA below 50 copies/mL lasted at least 4 years. Findings and limits, study-wide: Antigen-responding cells were enriched for degenerate expanded CDR3beta sequences. TCRbeta richness was lower in CMV- and Gag-responding cells than in anti-CD3/anti-CD28-responding cells.

To note about this clone: Antigen: not known.

The receptor was derived from an adult man with HIV who was CMV-seropositive. The chain couples TRBV29-1 to TRBJ1-1; 9 bases match TRBD1. This sample comprised CD4+ T cells sorted from PBMCs after 18-hour stimulation, obtained from a patient who received antiretroviral therapy. For the CDR3, the DNA is TGCAGCGTATTCCTGACAGGGGGGCTTGAAGCTTTCTTT. Its protein is CSVFLTGGLEAFF. Together with reference TRBV29-1 and TRBJ1-1, the CDR3 gives the full variable domain: SAVISQKPSRDICQRGTSLTIQCQVDSQVTMMFWYRQQPGQSLTLIATANQGSEATYESGFVIDKFPISRPNLTFSTLTVSNMSPEDSSIYLCSVFLTGGLEAFFGQGTRLTVV.